This is a list of T cell receptor beta chains from one sample in a study of response to subunit inactivated influenza vaccine. TCRdb recomputed calls from the RT-PCR reads with MiXCR, one row per CDR3 protein. This repertoire shows around 650,000 distinct CDR3 sequences, 15% to 19% found once; its top ten account for approximately 10%. The sample in question was PBMCs from blood, obtained 11 to 12 days after vaccination. These TCRs come from a man aged 50 or older who received an inactivated influenza vaccine. The CDR3 runs from the conserved cysteine through the conserved F or W. D genes are given only for firm matches. The size entry is marked missing in some rows and otherwise reads once, few, many or a size class.

v_gene	j_gene	abundance	d_gene	CDR3nt	CDR3aa
TRBV25-1	TRBJ2-6	many	.	TGTGCCAGCAGTGAAGGCGTGAATATCCTGACTTTC	CASSEGVNILTF
TRBV15	TRBJ2-7	.	.	TGTGCCACCAGCAGAGATTCGGCGGTTCCCCCTGAAGAGCAGTACTTC	CATSRDSAVPPEEQYF
TRBV11-2	TRBJ1-2	.	.	TGTGCCAGCAGGGGAGGGGGTTCGGGCTATGGCTACACCTTC	CASRGGGSGYGYTF
TRBV20-1	TRBJ2-2	few	.	TGCAGTGCTAGATCTCTACGCGGGCGAAACACCGGGGAGCTGTTTTTT	CSARSLRGRNTGELFF
TRBV15	TRBJ2-1	.	.	TGTGCCACCAGGGGTTTAGTACTGAACAATGAGCAGTTCTTC	CATRGLVLNNEQFF
TRBV4-3	TRBJ2-5	.	TRBD2	TGCGCCAGCAGCCAGGGACTAGCGGGCCAAGAGACCCAGTACTTC	CASSQGLAGQETQYF
TRBV4-1	TRBJ1-4	many	TRBD1	TGCGCCAGCAGCCAGGGACAGAGAAATGAAAAACTGTTTTTT	CASSQGQRNEKLFF
TRBV5-1	TRBJ2-3	.	TRBD1	TGCGCCAGCAGCTTGGATTCAGGGGGCTTATATACGCAGTATTTT	CASSLDSGGLYTQYF
TRBV4-1	TRBJ1-5	few	.	TGCGCCAGCAGCCAAGATCGAGCCGGGACCCGGAATCAGCCCCAGCATTTT	CASSQDRAGTRNQPQHF
TRBV6-1	TRBJ2-7	few	TRBD2	TGTGCCAGCAATAGGGCGGGAGGTACCTACGAGCAGTACTTC	CASNRAGGTYEQYF
TRBV28	TRBJ2-7	.	.	TGTGCCAGCAGTTTATGGGACACCAATCCCTACGAGCAGTACTTC	CASSLWDTNPYEQYF
TRBV4-3	TRBJ2-7	few	.	TGCGCCAGCAGCCAAGATCGACAGGTTACCTACGAGCAGTACTTC	CASSQDRQVTYEQYF
TRBV6-5	TRBJ2-2	few	TRBD1	TGTGCCAGCAGTTACTCGAGGGACAGGGGGCTGAACACCGGGGAGCTGTTTTTT	CASSYSRDRGLNTGELFF
TRBV11-2	TRBJ1-5	many	.	TGTGCCAGCAGCTGGGGGACCGAACAGCCCCAGCATTTT	CASSWGTEQPQHF
TRBV11-2	TRBJ2-3	few	.	TGTGCCAGCAGCTTAAATATAGGGGCAGGGCCCCGGTTCCCAGATACGCAGTATTTT	CASSLNIGAGPRFPDTQYF
TRBV29-1	TRBJ1-3	few	.	TGCAGCGTTGTCACTCAGCGCACTTTCTCTGGAAACACCATATATTTT	CSVVTQRTFSGNTIYF
TRBV12-3/TRBV12-4	TRBJ2-5	many	.	TGTGCCAGCAGCCCCGTGGGTCCCGAGACCCAGTACTTC	CASSPVGPETQYF
TRBV12-3/TRBV12-4	TRBJ2-5	few	.	TGTGCCAGCAGAGAGACAGCCCCAGAGACCCAGTACTTC	CASRETAPETQYF
TRBV11-2	TRBJ2-7	few	.	TGTGCCAGCAGCTCTCCCTGGGGAACCTTCTACGAGCAGTACTTC	CASSSPWGTFYEQYF
TRBV20-1	TRBJ1-5	once	TRBD1	TGCAGTGCGGCAACAGGGGGCAATCAGCCCCAGCATTTT	CSAATGGNQPQHF
TRBV19	TRBJ2-1	.	.	TGTGCCAGTAGTATAGCGGCCCCTACACCGTCCTACAATGAGCAGTTCTTC	CASSIAAPTPSYNEQFF
TRBV20-1	TRBJ2-3	few	TRBD2	TGCAGTGCCCCTGATCTTCGACTAGCGGGGTTCACAGATACGCAGTATTTT	CSAPDLRLAGFTDTQYF
TRBV7-8	TRBJ2-7	.	TRBD2	TGTGCCAGCAGCTTAGGTAGCGGGAGATTTTACGAGCAGTACTTC	CASSLGSGRFYEQYF
TRBV7-8	TRBJ2-5	.	.	TGTGCCAGCTCTTTCGAGCTCCCCAGGGCGGGCCAGTACTTC	CASSFELPRAGQYF
TRBV12-3/TRBV12-4	TRBJ1-1	.	TRBD1	TGTGCCAGCAGTTTCCCGGGGGGACAGGGGGAACCTGAAGCTTTCTTT	CASSFPGGQGEPEAFF
TRBV3-1	TRBJ2-7	.	TRBD2	TGTGCCAGCAGCCACAGCGGGGGTTCCTACGAGCAGTACTTC	CASSHSGGSYEQYF